One sample yielded the 11 T cell receptor beta chains listed below, sequenced in a study of T cells in women clearing cervical HPV infection. Sequencing used immunoSEQ multiplex PCR; TCRdb keeps in-frame clones, though not all of them. This repertoire includes more than 20,000 clones. Sequenced: blood buffy coat. The origin of the receptors is a woman between 18 and 70 years old with a cervical HPV16 infection that either progressed to CIN3+ or cleared (not recorded which).

Worth noting for this clone: The read falls 3 residues short of the CDR3 end, and the missing part is taken from the germline J gene. The rearrangement links TRBV10-2 to TRBJ1-6; a possible D gene is TRBD1 (6 bases). The CDR3 sequence is 15 residues long. Trimming left V 8 bases short and J 7 bases short, with 18 bases between. Per the germline V gene, CDR1 is WSHSY and CDR2 is SAAADI. CDR3 protein: CASLNRQEGNSPLHF. The CDR3 bases that were read are TGCGCCAGCTTAAACCGACAGGAAGGGAATTCACCC.

CDR3 sequence: CSAGTSGGETQYF. The CDR3 DNA, read in part, is TGCAGTGCGGGGACTAGCGGGGGAGAGACC. J is TRBJ2-5 and V is TRBV20-1; 14 nucleotides match TRBD2. The observed sequence ends 3 residues before the CDR3 terminus, with the missing tail filled in from the germline J gene. The CDR3 is 13 residues long. The J segment lost 4 bases and the V segment lost 6 bases, leaving 1 base of the junction unmatched. Germline V lookup: CDR1 DFQATT, CDR2 SNEGSKA (reference sequence).

In regard to this clone: The read finishes 3 residues shy of the CDR3 end, and the germline J gene is used to complete it. The chain couples TRBV29-1 to TRBJ1-1; 7 bases agree with TRBD1. The J segment lost 3 bases and the V segment lost 8 bases, leaving 3 bases of the junction unmatched. Germline V gives CDR1 SQVTM, CDR2 ANQGSEA. This CDR3 spans 11 amino acids. The part of the CDR3 DNA that was read is TGCAGCAGCAGGGGGGACACTGAA. It encodes CSSRGDTE. The entire CDR3 is CSSRGDTEAFF.

The CDR3 region is CASSFPGVSYNEQFF. The sequenced part of the CDR3 DNA is TGTGCCAGCAGCTTCCCAGGGGTCTCCTACAATGAG. The rearrangement links TRBV7-9 to TRBJ2-1; possibly TRBD1 for D (6 bases). The CDR3 goes on 3 residues after the read ends, and that part is filled in from the germline J gene. V was shortened by 3 bases and J by 0 bases, with 9 bases between the two germline ends. CDR3 length: 15 residues. Germline V gene lookup returns CDR1 SEHNR and CDR2 FQNEAQ (reference sequence).

The covered CDR3 bases are TGTGCCAGCAGCGAGACTAGCGGGAGAATAGGCGAG. Its translation is CASSETSGRIGE. The full CDR3 reads CASSETSGRIGEQYF. The rearrangement joins TRBV2 to TRBJ2-7; 12 nucleotides line up with TRBD2. Sequencing ends 3 residues short of the CDR3 end; the germline J gene provides the rest. The CDR3 totals 15 residues. Germline V gene data show CDR1 as SNHLY and CDR2 as FYNNEI. V lost 6 bases and J lost 6; bases outside the gene matches: 9.

With respect to this clone: The sequenced fragment ends 3 residues before the CDR3 boundary, so the rest is inferred from the germline J gene. The rearrangement links TRBV2 to TRBJ2-1; maybe TRBD1 (6 bases). Per the germline V gene, CDR1 is SNHLY and CDR2 is FYNNEI. The ends were cut back, 4 bases at V and 5 bases at J, with 9 bases in the middle. This CDR3 is 13 amino acids long. The CDR3 protein is CASSVSGDNEQFF. Incomplete CDR3 DNA: TGTGCCAGCAGTGTGTCAGGGGACAATGAG.

As concerns this clone: From the germline J gene comes the end of the CDR3, since the read stops 3 residues before it. The rearrangement joins TRBV7-6 to TRBJ2-5; 7 nucleotides line up with TRBD2. Germline V gives CDR1 SGHVS, CDR2 FNYEAQ. This CDR3 comprises 14 residues. V gave up 2 bases and J gave up 1 base; unmatched junction bases: 1. The CDR3 here is CASSLLAGQETQYF. The CDR3 bases that were read are TGTGCCAGCAGCTTATTAGCGGGCCAAGAGACC.

Note on this clone: The read gets to within 3 residues of the CDR3 end, and the germline J gene fills in the rest. The chain couples TRBV18 to TRBJ2-2; the D gene is possibly TRBD2 (5 bases). V was clipped by 6 bases and J by 0 bases, with 14 bases between them. The CDR3 contains 16 residues. Germline V gene data show CDR1 as KGHSH and CDR2 as LQKENI. Here the CDR3 reads CASSARGNANTGELFF. CDR3 DNA (partial): TGTGCCAGCTCCGCACGGGGAAACGCGAACACCGGGGAG.

As concerns this clone: The read finishes 3 residues shy of the CDR3 end, and the germline J gene is used to complete it. This chain links TRBV19 with TRBJ1-1; D gene ambiguous. V was pared by 7 bases and J by 6 bases, with 24 bases between. The CDR3 length is 16 residues. The germline CDR1 and CDR2 sequences are LNHDA and SQIVND (reference sequence). The CDR3 loop is CASTPPGRRWSPEAFF. The sequenced part of the CDR3 DNA is TGTGCCAGTACCCCACCAGGTCGTCGGTGGAGCCCTGAA.

Remarks on this clone: Coverage ceases 3 residues before the CDR3 finishes, and the germline J gene fills in the end. This chain uses TRBV20-1 with TRBJ2-1; D is possibly TRBD2 (6 bases). V lost 1 base and J 3 bases, leaving 13 bases between the germline ends. The V gene's germline CDR1 is DFQATT and CDR2 SNEGSKA (reference sequence). This CDR3 region has 15 residues. CDR3 DNA, as far as it was read: TGCAGTGCTAGAGCCCGGGGGAGCGTCTACAATGAG. This codes for CSARARGSVYNE. The complete CDR3 reads CSARARGSVYNEQFF.

Turning to this clone: The read terminates 3 residues ahead of where the CDR3 ends, so the germline J gene completes it. V and J are TRBV30 and TRBJ1-3; 9 nucleotides agree with TRBD1. Germline CDR1 and CDR2: GTSNPN and SVGIG (reference sequence). Trimming took 1 base from V and 0 from J; bases not matched to a gene: 1. The CDR3 is 15 residues long. The CDR3 loop is CAWSGDRASGNTIYF. CDR3 DNA, as far as it was read: TGTGCCTGGAGTGGGGACAGGGCCTCTGGAAACACC.